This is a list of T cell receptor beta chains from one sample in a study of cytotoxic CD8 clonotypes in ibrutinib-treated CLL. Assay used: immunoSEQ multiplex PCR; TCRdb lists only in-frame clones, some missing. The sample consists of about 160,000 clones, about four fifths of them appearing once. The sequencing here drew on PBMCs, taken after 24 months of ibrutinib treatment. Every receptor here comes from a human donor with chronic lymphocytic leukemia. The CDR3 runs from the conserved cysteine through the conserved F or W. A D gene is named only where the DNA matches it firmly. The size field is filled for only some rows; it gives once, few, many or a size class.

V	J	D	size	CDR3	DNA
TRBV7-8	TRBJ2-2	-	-	CASSYEGLYTGELFF	TGTGCCAGCAGCTACGAGGGACTTTACACCGGGGAGCTGTTTTTT
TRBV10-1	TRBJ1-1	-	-	CASSEQGYTEAFF	TGCGCCAGCAGTGAACAGGGATACACTGAAGCTTTCTTT
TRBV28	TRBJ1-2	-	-	CASSPSDRPLYGYTF	TGTGCCAGCAGTCCCTCCGACAGACCCCTCTATGGCTACACCTTC
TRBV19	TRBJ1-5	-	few	CASTVKTGNQPQHF	TGTGCCAGTACCGTTAAGACAGGCAATCAGCCCCAGCATTTT
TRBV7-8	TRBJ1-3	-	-	CASSLSTTGSGNTIYF	TGTGCCAGCAGCTTATCGACTACAGGGTCCGGAAACACCATATATTTT
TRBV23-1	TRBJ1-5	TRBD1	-	CASPPMGGLDRGNQPQHF	TGCGCCAGCCCCCCGATGGGGGGACTCGACAGGGGCAATCAGCCCCAGCATTTT
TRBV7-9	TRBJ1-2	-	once	CASSRKWSGTTNYGYTF	TGTGCCAGCAGCCGTAAATGGTCTGGGACAACTAACTATGGCTACACCTTC
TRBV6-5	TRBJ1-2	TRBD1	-	CASRTQGARYGYTF	TGTGCCAGCAGGACCCAGGGGGCTCGTTATGGCTACACCTTC
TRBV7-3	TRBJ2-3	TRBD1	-	CASSEPSGQVTDTQYF	TGTGCCAGCAGCGAACCATCGGGACAGGTCACAGATACGCAGTATTTT
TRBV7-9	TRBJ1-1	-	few	CASSLKSTEAFF	TGTGCCAGCAGCTTAAAGAGCACTGAAGCTTTCTTT
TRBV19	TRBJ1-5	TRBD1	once	CASSINRGQSNQPQHF	TGTGCCAGTAGTATAAATAGGGGACAGTCCAATCAGCCCCAGCATTTT